The 2 T cell receptor beta chains below were found in one sample sequenced in a study of T cell responses to AZD1222 COVID-19 vaccine. Here immunoSEQ multiplex PCR was the method, and the copy in TCRdb shows in-frame clones only, minus some. Among some 100,000 clones listed, around nine tenths were seen once. The sample in question was peripheral blood, obtained 28 days after the second AZD1222 dose. The receptors derive from an adult who received the AZD1222 COVID-19 vaccine.

The chain combines TRBV5-1 with TRBJ1-4, with D uncertain. V was shortened by 0 bases and J by 5 bases, with 8 bases between the two germline ends. CDR1 is SGHRS, CDR2 YFSETQ, per germline. This CDR3 is 14 amino acids long. The CDR3 is CASSLEGGNEKLFF. The CDR3 DNA reads as TGCGCCAGCAGCTTGGAAGGAGGGAATGAAAAACTGTTTTTT.

In regard to this clone: Lacking the conserved final phenylalanine or tryptophan, this CDR3 likely reflects a read error. No DNA is shown, since the ends of the CDR3 on it are uncertain; the CDR3 is the one TCRdb lists. The chain joins TRBV7-9 to TRBJ1-1. Germline V gene lookup returns CDR1 SEHNR and CDR2 FQNEAQ (reference sequence). The CDR3 sequence runs 10 residues, both termini included. The CDR3 region is CASSSYLESI.